This passage covers 10 T cell receptor beta chains from one sample sequenced in a study of blood T cells in healthy people across ages. Then a second PCR, running roughly 7 to 11 cycles, was carried out with a sample-barcoded 5' primer and a J-beta primer mix. From the 5' RACE reads, TCRdb called clonotypes with MiXCR, one entry per CDR3 protein. In the table there are 1.5 million to 2 million distinct CDR3 sequences, roughly 27% of which are singletons. Sequencing was carried out using blood. All receptors derive from a woman in her twenties or thirties in good health.

To note about this clonotype: At one end, the junction sequence differs from germline, possibly due to a read error. The chain employs TRBV5-6 and TRBJ2-5, with D hard to call. There are 11 residues in the CDR3. CDR1 and CDR2 from the germline V gene are SGHDT and YYEEEE. The CDR3, as DNA: TGTGCCGGCAGCGTTGAAGAGACCCAGTACTTC. Its protein is CAGSVEETQYF.

In this sample, this clonotype turned up a few times. This sequence joins TRBV5-6 and TRBJ1-2; D unresolved. The CDR3 covers 11 residues. Germline CDR1 reads SGHDT; CDR2 reads YYEEEE. The V end was cut by 5 bases, the J end by 8 bases, with 10 bases between. This chain's CDR3 is CASRLSGGYTF. As DNA, the CDR3 is TGTGCCAGCAGACTTTCAGGAGGCTACACCTTC.

This clonotype was seen many times. This chain connects TRBV7-2 to TRBJ1-5, with a tentative D call TRBD1 (5 bases). V was shortened by 2 bases and J by 3 bases, with 8 bases between the two germline ends. The CDR3 totals 14 residues. CDR1 and CDR2 from the germline V gene are SGHTA and FQGNSA. The CDR3 loop reads CASSLLGVNQPQHF. The CDR3 coding sequence is TGTGCCAGCAGCTTACTGGGGGTCAATCAGCCCCAGCATTTT.

J is TRBJ2-2 and V is TRBV7-6; D possibly corresponds to TRBD2 (5 bases). Germline V gives CDR1 SGHVS, CDR2 FNYEAQ. Trimming left V 5 bases short and J 2 bases short, with 9 bases between. The CDR3 contains 14 residues. This CDR3 is CASSQRENTGELFF. CDR3 nucleotides: TGTGCCAGCAGCCAACGGGAAAACACCGGGGAGCTGTTTTTT.

The chain employs TRBV7-8 and TRBJ1-2; 10 nucleotides line up with TRBD1. Germline CDR1 is SGHVS and CDR2 is FQNEAQ. Trimming at V came to 5 bases and at J to 7 bases, leaving 4 bases not matched to a gene. The CDR3 runs to 13 residues. The CDR3 here is CASSDGTGAGYTF. DNA for the CDR3: TGTGCCAGCAGCGACGGGACAGGGGCTGGCTACACCTTC.

This clonotype was picked up many times. The chain carries TRBV7-6 and TRBJ1-2; the D is unclear. With 1 base removed from V and 1 base from J, the gap between germline ends came to 7 bases. There are 14 residues in the CDR3. Per germline, CDR1 SGHVS and CDR2 FNYEAQ. The CDR3 loop is CASSLDESNYGYTF. CDR3 nucleotides: TGTGCCAGCAGCTTAGATGAGAGTAACTATGGCTACACCTTC.

This clonotype occurred many times. The chain couples TRBV29-1 to TRBJ2-1; 8 nucleotides match TRBD1. CDR3 length: 13 amino acids. V shed 0 bases and J 8 bases; nucleotides not matched to a gene: 3. Germline CDR1 and CDR2: SQVTM and ANQGSEA. Here the CDR3 DNA reads TGCAGCGTTGAAGAGGACAGGGTGGATGAGCAGTTCTTC. The encoded protein is CSVEEDRVDEQFF.

This chain connects TRBV11-1 to TRBJ2-5; the D is unclear. The CDR3 extends over 13 amino acids. Germline-derived CDR1 and CDR2 are SGHAT and FQDESV (reference sequence). V lost 1 base to trimming and J lost 6 bases, with 9 bases between them. For the CDR3, the DNA is TGTGCCAGCAGCTTAGGAGGCCGACAGACCCAGTACTTC. This codes for CASSLGGRQTQYF.

This sequence joins TRBV7-2 and TRBJ1-5; D is perhaps TRBD1 (5 bases). V was trimmed by 2 bases and J by 6 bases, leaving 20 bases between them. The CDR3 is 17 residues long. Germline V CDR1 and CDR2: SGHTA, FQGNSA. CDR3 in amino acids: CASSLNHVQVQSQPQHF. CDR3 nucleotide sequence: TGTGCCAGCAGCTTAAATCACGTACAGGTTCAATCTCAGCCCCAGCATTTT. The whole variable domain, remainder taken from reference TRBV7-2 and TRBJ1-5, is GAGVSQSPSNKVTEKGKDVELRCDPISGHTALYWYRQSLGQGLEFLIYFQGNSAPDKSGLPSDRFSAERTGGSVSTLTIQRTQQEDSAVYLCASSLNHVQVQSQPQHFGDGTRLSIL.

The chain recombines TRBV6-2 or TRBV6-3 with TRBJ1-2; no clear D. The CDR3 is 14 amino acids. Trimming stripped 4 bases from V and 4 bases from J, with 13 bases between. In germline, CDR1 is MNHEY, CDR2 SVGEGT. The CDR3 reads CASSSAVQLYGYTF. The CDR3 DNA sequence: TGTGCCAGCAGTTCAGCTGTCCAGCTCTATGGCTACACCTTC.